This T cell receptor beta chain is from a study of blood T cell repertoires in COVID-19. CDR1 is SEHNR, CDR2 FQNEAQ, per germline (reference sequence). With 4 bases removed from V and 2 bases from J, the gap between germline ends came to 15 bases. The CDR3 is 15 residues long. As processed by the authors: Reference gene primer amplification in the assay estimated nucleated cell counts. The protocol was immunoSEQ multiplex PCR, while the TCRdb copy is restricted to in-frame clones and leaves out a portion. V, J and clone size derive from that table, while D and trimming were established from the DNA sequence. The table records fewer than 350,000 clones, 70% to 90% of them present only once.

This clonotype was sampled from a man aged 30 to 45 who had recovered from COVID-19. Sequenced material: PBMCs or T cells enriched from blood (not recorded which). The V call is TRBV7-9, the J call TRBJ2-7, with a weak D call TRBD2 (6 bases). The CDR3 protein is CASSSMGLSPYEQYF. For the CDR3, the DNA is TGTGCCAGCAGCTCCATGGGACTCTCACCCTACGAGCAGTACTTC.